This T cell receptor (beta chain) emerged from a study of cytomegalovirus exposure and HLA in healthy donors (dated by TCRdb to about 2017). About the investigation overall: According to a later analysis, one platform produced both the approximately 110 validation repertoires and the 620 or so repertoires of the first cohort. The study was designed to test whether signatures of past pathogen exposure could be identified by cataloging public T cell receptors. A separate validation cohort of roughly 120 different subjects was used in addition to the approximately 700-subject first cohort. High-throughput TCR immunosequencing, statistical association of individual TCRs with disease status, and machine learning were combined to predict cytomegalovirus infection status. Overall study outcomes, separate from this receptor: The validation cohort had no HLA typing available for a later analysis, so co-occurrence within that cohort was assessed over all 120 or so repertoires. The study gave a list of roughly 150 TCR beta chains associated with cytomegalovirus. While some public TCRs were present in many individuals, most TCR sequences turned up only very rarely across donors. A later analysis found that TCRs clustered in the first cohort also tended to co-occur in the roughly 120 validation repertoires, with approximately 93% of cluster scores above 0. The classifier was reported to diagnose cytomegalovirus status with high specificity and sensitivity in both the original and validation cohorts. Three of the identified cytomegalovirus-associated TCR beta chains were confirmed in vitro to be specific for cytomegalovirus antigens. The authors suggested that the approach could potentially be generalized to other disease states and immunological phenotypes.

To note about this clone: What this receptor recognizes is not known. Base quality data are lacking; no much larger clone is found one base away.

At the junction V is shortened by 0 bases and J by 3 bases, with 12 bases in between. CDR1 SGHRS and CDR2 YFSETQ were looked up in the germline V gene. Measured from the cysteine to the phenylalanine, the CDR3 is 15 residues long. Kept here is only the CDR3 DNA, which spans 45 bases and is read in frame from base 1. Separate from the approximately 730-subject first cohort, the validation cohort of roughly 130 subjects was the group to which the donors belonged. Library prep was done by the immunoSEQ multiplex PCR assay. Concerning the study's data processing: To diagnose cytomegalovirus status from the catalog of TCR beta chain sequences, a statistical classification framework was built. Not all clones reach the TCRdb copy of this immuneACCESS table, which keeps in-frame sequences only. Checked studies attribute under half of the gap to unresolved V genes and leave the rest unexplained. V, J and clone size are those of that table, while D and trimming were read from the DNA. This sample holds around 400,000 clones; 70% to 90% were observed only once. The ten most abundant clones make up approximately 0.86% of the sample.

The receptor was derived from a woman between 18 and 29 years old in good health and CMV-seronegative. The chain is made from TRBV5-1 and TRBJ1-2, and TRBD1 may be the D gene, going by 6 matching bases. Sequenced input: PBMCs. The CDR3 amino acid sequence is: CASSLATGEYYGYTF. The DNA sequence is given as TGCGCCAGCAGCTTGGCGACAGGAGAATACTATGGCTACACCTTC.